This passage covers 19 T cell receptor beta chains from one sample sequenced in a study of blood T cell repertoires in COVID-19. TCRdb's copy holds only in-frame clones and misses some; the assay was immunoSEQ multiplex PCR. This sample has roughly 100,000 clones; around 90% occur once, and the top ten carry approximately 3.4%. Material for sequencing was peripheral blood. These receptors all come from a woman aged 55-70 years with acute or convalescent COVID-19.

This CDR3 is CASSYARGNTEAFF. The CDR3 region has the DNA TGTGCCAGCAGCTACGCACGGGGAAACACTGAAGCTTTCTTT. The V and J genes are TRBV7-9 and TRBJ1-1; D uncertain. Germline CDR1 is SEHNR and CDR2 is FQNEAQ (reference sequence). The germline V and J ends were trimmed by 4 bases and 2 bases, with 11 bases remaining between them. The CDR3 sequence is 14 residues long.

This clone appeared a single time. The rearrangement joins TRBV19 to TRBJ2-3; D possibly corresponds to TRBD2 (5 bases). This CDR3 comprises 16 residues. Germline V gene sequence: CDR1 LNHDA, CDR2 SQIVND (reference sequence). V lost 7 bases to trimming and J lost 0 bases, with 17 bases between them. The CDR3 spells CASTPKERRSTDTQYF. The DNA of the CDR3 is TGTGCCAGTACCCCAAAGGAGCGGAGAAGCACAGATACGCAGTATTTT. Variable domain in full (rest from reference TRBV19 and TRBJ2-3): DGGITQSPKYLFRKEGQNVTLSCEQNLNHDAMYWYRQDPGQGLRLIYYSQIVNDFQKGDIAEGYSVSREKKESFPLTVTSAQKNPTAFYLCASTPKERRSTDTQYFGPGTRLTVL.

The J gene is TRBJ2-3, the V gene TRBV29-1; 8 nucleotides align to TRBD2. The CDR3 covers 13 residues. Unmatched junction bases numbered 8, after V lost 6 bases and J lost 6 bases. Germline V lookup: CDR1 SQVTM, CDR2 ANQGSEA. DNA for the CDR3: TGCAGCGTAGGGGGACTAGGGGTGGATACGCAGTATTTT. It encodes CSVGGLGVDTQYF.

This chain uses TRBV6-4 with TRBJ1-1; D is perhaps TRBD1 (5 bases). The V gene's germline CDR1 is MRHNA and CDR2 SNTAGT. V dropped 6 bases and J dropped 10 bases, with 27 bases sitting between them. This CDR3 is 16 amino acids long. In DNA form, the CDR3 reads TGTGCCAGCAGACCGGTCGGGGGACCGTTTCCCGTAGTAGCTTTCTTT. Its translation: CASRPVGGPFPVVAFF.

This chain links TRBV28 with TRBJ2-4; D not certain. CDR1 MDHEN and CDR2 SYDVKM come from the germline V gene. There are 14 residues in the CDR3. Trimming took 5 bases from V and 0 from J, leaving 8 bases between them. The DNA of the CDR3 is TGTGCCAGCAGTGGAGTCCTAGCCAAAAACATTCAGTACTTC. Amino acids: CASSGVLAKNIQYF.

This rearrangement joins TRBV6-5 to TRBJ2-5, with 10 nucleotides matching TRBD2. The germline gives CDR1 MNHEY, CDR2 SVGAGI. The J segment lost 4 bases and the V segment lost 8 bases, leaving 4 bases of the junction unmatched. CDR3 length equals 13 residues. For the CDR3, the DNA is TGTGCCAGCGGGCTAGCGGGAGCAGAGACCCAGTACTTC. Translation: CASGLAGAETQYF.

This clone showed up just a few times. V is TRBV6-6 and J is TRBJ1-1; no clear D. The CDR3 length is 15 residues. CDR1 and CDR2 from the germline V gene are MNHNY and SVGAGI (reference sequence). V was trimmed by 0 bases and J by 1 base, leaving 9 bases between them. CDR3: CASSYSTTGNTEAFF. In nucleotides, the CDR3 is TGTGCCAGCAGTTACTCGACGACGGGGAACACTGAAGCTTTCTTT.

The CDR3 nucleotides read TGTGCCAGCAGCGCCACAGGGACCGGGGAGCTGTTTTTT. The encoded protein is CASSATGTGELFF. The chain recombines TRBV7-9 with TRBJ2-2; D is possibly TRBD1 (6 bases). The CDR3 loop spans 13 amino acids. Trimming pared 5 bases from V and 5 bases from J, leaving 9 bases between. Germline CDR1 is SEHNR and CDR2 is FQNEAQ (reference sequence).

The chain links TRBV19 to TRBJ2-3; no clear D. Trimming cost V 5 bases and J 1 base, with 7 bases left between them. Per the germline V gene, CDR1 is LNHDA and CDR2 is SQIVND (reference sequence). CDR3 length: 13 amino acids. CDR3 nucleotides: TGTGCCAGTAGTCCCCCCGGCACAGATACGCAGTATTTT. Its protein is CASSPPGTDTQYF.

The chain carries TRBV27 and TRBJ1-1, with TRBD1 matching over 9 bases. Germline loops: CDR1 MNHEY, CDR2 SMNVEV (reference sequence). This CDR3 spans 16 amino acids. V lost 1 base, J lost 0 bases, and 3 bases stayed unmatched. For the CDR3, the DNA is TGTGCCAGCAGTTTATTGGGGGACAGGGTGAACACTGAAGCTTTCTTT. It specifies CASSLLGDRVNTEAFF.

The V and J genes are TRBV11-2 and TRBJ2-7, with D perhaps TRBD1 (5 bases). V lost 5 bases to trimming and J lost 5 bases, with 22 bases between them. Germline V lookup: CDR1 SGHAT, CDR2 FQNNGV. The CDR3 sequence is 16 residues long. The CDR3 reads CASSPLRNSRVHEQYF. CDR3 nucleotide sequence: TGTGCCAGCAGCCCCCTTAGGAATAGCAGGGTACACGAGCAGTACTTC. The full variable domain, rest sourced from reference TRBV11-2 and TRBJ2-7, is EAGVAQSPRYKIIEKRQSVAFWCNPISGHATLYWYQQILGQGPKLLIQFQNNGVVDDSQLPKDRFSAERLKGVDSTLKIQPAKLEDSAVYLCASSPLRNSRVHEQYFGPGTRLTVT.

This clone was picked up one time. The CDR3, as DNA: TGTGCCAGCCTTCGGACTAGCGGTCTCACAGATACGCAGTATTTT. Protein product: CASLRTSGLTDTQYF. The chain employs TRBV28 and TRBJ2-3; 10 nucleotides align to TRBD2. Germline trimming cut 8 bases from V and 2 bases from J; bases unmatched to any gene: 7. In germline, CDR1 is MDHEN, CDR2 SYDVKM. The CDR3 contains 15 residues.

The chain couples TRBV7-8 to TRBJ2-3, with D possibly matching TRBD2 (6 bases). The CDR3 covers 17 residues. Germline values: CDR1 SGHVS, CDR2 FQNEAQ. Trimming removed 0 bases at V and 2 bases at J, with 15 bases between. CDR3 DNA: TGTGCCAGCAGCTTAGCTGCGGGGAGGAGGCTCACAGATACGCAGTATTTT. Translating it yields CASSLAAGRRLTDTQYF.

The chain links TRBV27 to TRBJ2-1; 13 nucleotides line up with TRBD2. CDR1 is MNHEY, CDR2 SMNVEV, per germline (reference sequence). V lost 8 bases and J lost 7; bases outside the gene matches: 17. The length of the CDR3 is 18 residues. CDR3 DNA sequence: TGTGCCAGCGCGCGGCCCCCGGCGACTAGCGGGAGGAAGAATGAGCAGTTCTTC. Protein sequence: CASARPPATSGRKNEQFF.

This clone was seen only a few times. The V call is TRBV7-9, the J call TRBJ2-7; 9 bases line up with TRBD2. The junction had 7 bases not matched to a gene; V was cut back by 1 base and J by 3 bases. CDR3 size: 16 residues. Germline V lookup: CDR1 SEHNR, CDR2 FQNEAQ (reference sequence). Here the CDR3 DNA reads TGTGCCAGCAGCTTAGGTCGACTAGCGGACGACTACGAGCAGTACTTC. This encodes CASSLGRLADDYEQYF.

The chain links TRBV28 to TRBJ2-2; 9 nucleotides line up with TRBD2. The length of the CDR3 is 20 residues. Per germline, CDR1 MDHEN and CDR2 SYDVKM. The V segment lost 1 base and the J segment 4 bases; nucleotides outside the gene matches: 16. CDR3 amino acids: CASSLYRPLAGVSSTGELFF. CDR3 DNA: TGTGCCAGCAGTTTATATAGGCCTTTAGCGGGAGTCAGCTCCACCGGGGAGCTGTTTTTT.

Here the CDR3 DNA reads TGTGCCAGCAGCTGGGCCGGGGGACAGGGTTCCGGGGAGCTGTTTTTT. It translates to CASSWAGGQGSGELFF. The chain employs TRBV28 and TRBJ2-2, with 9 bases lining up with TRBD1. Per the germline V gene, CDR1 is MDHEN and CDR2 is SYDVKM. The CDR3 length is 16 residues. V was clipped by 6 bases and J by 6 bases; unmatched bases: 11.

This sequence joins TRBV24-1 and TRBJ1-2; no clear D. The V gene lost 1 base and the J gene lost 2 bases, with 7 bases spanning the gap. CDR3 length equals 14 residues. Germline V CDR1 and CDR2: KGHDR, SFDVKD. The CDR3 DNA reads as TGTGCCACCAGTGATTTCAACAGAAACTATGGCTACACCTTC. This sequence encodes CATSDFNRNYGYTF.

This clone was counted a few times. V usage is TRBV10-2 and J usage is TRBJ2-7, with D possibly TRBD2 on 7 matching bases. There are 16 residues in the CDR3. Trimming pared 5 bases from V and 3 bases from J, leaving 20 bases between. Per the germline V gene, CDR1 is WSHSY and CDR2 is SAAADI. CDR3 in DNA: TGCGCCAGCAGTCATCTGGGGGGGGGCAGGTTCTACGAGCAGTACGTC. It translates to CASSHLGGGRFYEQYV.